This T cell receptor beta chain originates from a study of cytomegalovirus exposure and HLA in healthy donors. Germline V gives CDR1 MGHDK, CDR2 SYGVNS. CDR3 length equals 16 residues. V shed 3 bases and J 4 bases; nucleotides not matched to a gene: 8. PCR involved 60 Vbeta and 13 Jbeta primers. The data were produced by immunoSEQ multiplex PCR, yet TCRdb's version contains in-frame clones alone and is incomplete. The top ten hold about 2.6% of the sample, which has under 150,000 clones, 84% seen once. Regarding the study as a whole: The authors later found most CMV-associated TCR beta chains appeared HLA-restricted. The authors considered a cluster of highly shared sequence variants likely to be a sequencing artifact. It was confirmed in vitro that a few of the CMV-associated chains were specific for CMV antigens.

About this clone: The antigen remains undetermined.

The TCR was taken from a boy aged 2 to 9 in good health and CMV-seronegative. The chain is built from TRBV25-1 and TRBJ1-2, with 10 positions matching TRBD1. The material sequenced was PBMCs. This chain's CDR3 is CASSDRSTGGGYGYTF. CDR3 nucleotides: TGTGCCAGCAGTGACCGATCGACAGGGGGCGGCTATGGCTACACCTTC.